This T cell receptor (beta chain) is from a study of T cells expressing NK-cell markers. Across the study: Sorted CD3+CD56+NKG2C+, CD3+CD56+NKG2C- and CD3+CD56-NKG2C+ T cells supplied TCR beta repertoires. Seven donors tested HCMV-seropositive and one tested seronegative among the eight sequenced. General study findings and limits: Once again these clonotypes came out on top in the CD3+CD56-NKG2C+ fraction of several donors.

This CDR3 has 17 residues. Germline-derived CDR1 and CDR2 are SGHRS and YFSETQ. 5'RACE template switching with UMIs produced the TCR beta cDNA. TCRdb processed the 5' RACE reads again and assigns one entry to each CDR3 protein, with no DNA. The sample's table shows 150,000 to 180,000 distinct CDR3 sequences. Of note for this clonotype: Its antigen is currently unknown.

This chain uses TRBV5-1 with TRBJ2-1; TCRdb lists TRBD2, though no DNA is available to test this call. Specimen: blood T cells: a sorted CD56 or NKG2C T cell subset, CD4+ or CD8+ T cells, or bulk PBMC T cells (not recorded which). This TCR derives from a woman aged 45-59 years in good health. CDR3 sequence reads: CASSSGQRELYGNEQFF.